This T cell receptor beta chain was sequenced for a study of blood T cell repertoires in COVID-19. Study context: Acute-phase and convalescent COVID-19 samples originated in the United States, Italy and Spain.

Clones were sequenced by immunoSEQ multiplex PCR, and TCRdb holds only the in-frame ones, with some missing. The table records more than 200,000 clones, roughly 80% of them present only once. V lost 2 bases to trimming and J lost 5 bases; unmatched junction nucleotides: 9. The CDR3 loop spans 16 amino acids. Germline V CDR1 and CDR2: GTSNPN, SVGIG (reference sequence). The sequencing sample was made of peripheral blood. J is TRBJ2-1 and V is TRBV30; 10 bases line up with TRBD2. The origin of this receptor is a woman of 80 years or more with acute or convalescent COVID-19. This CDR3 reads CAWSPLQAGGDNEQFF. The CDR3 DNA sequence: TGTGCCTGGAGTCCACTTCAAGCGGGGGGGGACAATGAGCAGTTCTTC.